This note documents a single T cell receptor (beta chain) sequence. Its antigen has not been determined. No clone much larger than this one lies a single base away; base qualities are absent. Starting 14 to 28 days after the autologous transplant, patients began checkpoint therapy, which included ipilimumab at 1 mg/kg intravenously on day 1 of selected weeks. Patients received nivolumab at 3 mg/kg intravenously on day 1 of weeks 1, 4, 7, 10, and every two weeks through week 26. The study was a Phase Ib clinical trial testing combined checkpoint inhibition with ipilimumab and nivolumab as consolidation after autologous stem cell transplantation. This record comes from a study of ipilimumab plus nivolumab after autologous stem cell transplantation (dated by TCRdb to the early 2020s). In terms of the full investigation: The median number of doses received by trial patients was roughly 5 for ipilimumab and about 8 for nivolumab. The intent-to-treat population of the trial was made up of a few dozen patients. Patients with high-risk diffuse large B cell lymphoma, mature T cell lymphoma, or multiple myeloma undergoing autologous transplant were enrolled in the trial. Overall study outcomes, separate from this receptor: Per the authors, a biologic rationale for further study of the post-transplant checkpoint inhibition approach was offered by T cell receptor repertoire, regulatory T cell phenotype and gut microbiota profiles. Combined checkpoint inhibition appeared tolerable as post-transplant consolidation, according to the authors' conclusion.

Library method: the immunoSEQ multiplex PCR assay. Held by TCRdb, this immuneACCESS table contains in-frame sequences only and omits some clones. Under half of the omission traces to an unresolved V gene where checked; the cause of the rest is unknown. The sample data list more than 13,000 clones, and 65% to 85% of these were observed just once. More than 9% of the sample is in the top ten clones. The CDR3 covers 11 residues, taking in both the cysteine and the phenylalanine. Solely the CDR3 DNA is kept, with 33 bases framed from the first base. Based on the germline V gene (reference sequence), the CDR1 and CDR2 sequences are DFQATT and SNEGSKA. V is cut by 6 bases and J by 11 bases, and the space between the germline ends is 16 bases.

This chain joins TRBV20-1 to TRBJ1-1; 5 matching bases give a weak D call of TRBD1. The sample was PBMCs, taken in a trial of ipilimumab plus nivolumab as post-transplant consolidation. The receptor comes from a male donor with primary mediastinal lymphoma. The CDR3 loop reads CSASGRGDAFF. The DNA reads TGCAGTGCCTCGGGGCGGGGGGACGCTTTCTTT.